The clone carrying this T cell receptor beta chain was detected a few times. Its cognate antigen is unknown. TCRdb re-derived calls from the reads in MiXCR, one entry per CDR3 protein. The sample has about half a million distinct CDR3 sequences, about 39% seen once. The record originates from a study of T cell repertoires in cytomegalovirus infection. Turning to the study itself: CMV epitopes, recently identified HLA-C-restricted and well-studied HLA-B-restricted, were used.

General study results and limits: The ex vivo response showed dominance by HLA-C-restricted CMV-specific TCR beta clonotypes.

This CDR3 has 14 residues. V gave up 5 bases and J gave up 15 bases; unmatched junction bases: 9. Germline-derived CDR1 and CDR2 are MNHNS and SASEGT. The sample in question was cultured PBMCs, obtained from culture after CMV antigen stimulation. The chain combines TRBV6-1 with TRBJ2-1; TRBD2 aligns across 14 bases. The origin of this receptor is a human donor in good health (CMV status not recorded). Some clones in this sample may be carry-over from other donors' samples. The CDR3 sequence is CASSRGTSGRGWFF. As DNA, the CDR3 is TGTGCCAGCAGTCGCGGGACTAGCGGGAGAGGATGGTTCTTC.